This section outlines one T cell receptor beta chain sequence together with its context. What it binds is unknown. Using a J-beta primer mix together with a sample-barcoded 5' primer, a second PCR was run for roughly 6 to 12 cycles. TCRdb reprocessed the 5' RACE reads with MiXCR, giving one entry per CDR3 protein. Of 700,000 to 950,000 distinct CDR3 sequences in the sample, roughly two fifths were seen once. The data derive from a study of blood T cells in healthy people across ages. The study, taken as a whole, reports: The fall in TCR beta diversity per million T cells was roughly linear with age.

The CDR3 spans 18 residues. Germline V CDR1 and CDR2: SGHTA, FQGNSA. Losses at the gene ends were 4 bases for V and 7 bases for J; bases not matched to a gene: 12. What was sequenced was blood. The chain links TRBV7-2 to TRBJ2-1; TRBD2 aligns across 14 bases. The sequence came from a woman aged 55-70 years in good health. CDR3 in DNA: TGTGCCAGCAGCTGGACTAGCGGGAGGATCCAACAGGGGAATGAGCAGTTCTTC. Translated: CASSWTSGRIQQGNEQFF.